A selection of T cell receptor beta chains follows, all from one sample in a study of regulatory T cells in long-lasting Graves disease. Each CDR3 protein is one row after TCRdb ran MiXCR on the multiplex PCR reads. The table lists a few hundred thousand distinct CDR3 sequences, under 25% of them singletons. Sequencing was performed on peripheral blood mononuclear cells (PBMCs), taken when the disease was refractory, from a patient treated with antithyroid drugs. These receptors all come from a female donor with Graves disease. Both conserved end residues are part of each CDR3. D genes are given only for firm matches. The size of a clone is reported for some rows only, either as once, few or many, or as a class for expanded clones.

j_gene: TRBJ2-7
abundance: many
d_gene: TRBD1
v_gene: TRBV6-1
len: 14
CDR3aa: CASSTTGVAYEQYF
CDR3nt: TGTGCCAGCAGTACGACAGGGGTCGCCTACGAGCAGTACTTC

j_gene: TRBJ1-5
abundance: -
d_gene: -
v_gene: TRBV3-1
len: 15
CDR3aa: CASSQDWEGGQPQHF
CDR3nt: TGTGCCAGCAGCCAAGACTGGGAGGGTGGACAGCCCCAGCATTTT

j_gene: TRBJ1-1
abundance: -
d_gene: TRBD1
v_gene: TRBV11-3
len: 14
CDR3aa: CASSLLQGSIEAFF
CDR3nt: TGTGCCAGCAGCTTATTACAGGGGAGCATTGAAGCTTTCTTT

j_gene: TRBJ1-1
abundance: many
d_gene: -
v_gene: TRBV7-9
len: 18
CDR3aa: CASSSLSPPRGGNTEAFF
CDR3nt: TGTGCCAGCAGCTCTTTAAGTCCGCCCAGGGGCGGGAACACTGAAGCTTTCTTT

j_gene: TRBJ2-5
abundance: -
d_gene: -
v_gene: TRBV7-9
len: 14
CDR3aa: CASSSTGPVETQYF
CDR3nt: TGTGCCAGCAGCTCCACCGGACCTGTAGAGACCCAGTACTTC

j_gene: TRBJ2-7
abundance: many
d_gene: -
v_gene: TRBV6-2/TRBV6-3
len: 10
CDR3aa: CASSDGKQYF
CDR3nt: TGTGCCAGCAGTGACGGAAAGCAGTACTTC

j_gene: TRBJ2-5
abundance: -
d_gene: -
v_gene: TRBV28
len: 14
CDR3aa: CASSPTSLLETQYF
CDR3nt: TGTGCCAGCAGTCCAACTAGCTTGTTGGAGACCCAGTACTTC

j_gene: TRBJ2-7
abundance: few
d_gene: TRBD1
v_gene: TRBV30
len: 14
CDR3aa: CAWRGTASSYEQYF
CDR3nt: TGTGCCTGGAGGGGGACAGCAAGCTCCTACGAGCAGTACTTC

j_gene: TRBJ1-5
abundance: many
d_gene: -
v_gene: TRBV7-8
len: 17
CDR3aa: CASSLAATAHSNQPQHF
CDR3nt: TGTGCCAGCAGCTTAGCAGCGACCGCACATAGCAATCAGCCCCAGCATTTT

j_gene: TRBJ1-1
abundance: many
d_gene: -
v_gene: TRBV7-2
len: 14
CDR3aa: CASSLVSGEAEAFF
CDR3nt: TGTGCCAGCAGCTTAGTTTCAGGGGAGGCTGAAGCTTTCTTT

j_gene: TRBJ2-7
abundance: many
d_gene: -
v_gene: TRBV7-9
len: 14
CDR3aa: CASSLGEATYEQYF
CDR3nt: TGTGCCAGCAGCTTAGGGGAGGCTACCTACGAGCAGTACTTC